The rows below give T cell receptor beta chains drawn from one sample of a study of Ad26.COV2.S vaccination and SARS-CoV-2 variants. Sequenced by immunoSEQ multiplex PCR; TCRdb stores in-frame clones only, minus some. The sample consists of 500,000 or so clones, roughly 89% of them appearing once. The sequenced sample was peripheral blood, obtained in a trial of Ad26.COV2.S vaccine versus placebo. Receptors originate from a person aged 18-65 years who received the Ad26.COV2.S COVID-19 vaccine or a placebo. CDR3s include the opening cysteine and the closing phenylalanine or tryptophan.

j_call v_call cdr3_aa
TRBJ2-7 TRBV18 CASSPRDPYEQYF
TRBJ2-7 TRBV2 CASGGGQGPWEQYF
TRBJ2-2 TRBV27 CASSLAPRWGELFF
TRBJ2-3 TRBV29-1 CSAELAGADTQYF
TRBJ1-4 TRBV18 CASSRGLREKLFF
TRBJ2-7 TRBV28 CASSPQRSGAYEQYF
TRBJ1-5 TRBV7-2 CASSNGQGGGHQPQHF
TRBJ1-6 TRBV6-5 CASSPGQYNSPLHF
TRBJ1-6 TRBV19 CASTPTEINNSPLHF
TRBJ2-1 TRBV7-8 CASSPTQRGSYNEQFF
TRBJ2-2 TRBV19 CASTSGMYTGELFF
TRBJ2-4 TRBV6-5 CATGSKNIQYF
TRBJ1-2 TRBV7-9 CASSSPTGSYNYGYTF
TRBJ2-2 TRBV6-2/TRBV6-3 CASSYWKTGELFF
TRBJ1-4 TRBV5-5 CASSLPRRDEKLFF
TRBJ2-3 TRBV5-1 CASSLAGTGTDTQYF